What follows are 5 T cell receptor beta chains derived from one specimen sequenced in a study of vaccination effects on CD4 cells after COVID-19. Profiling relied on immunoSEQ multiplex PCR, and the TCRdb table lists in-frame clones only, not all of them. The data contain 50,000 to 65,000 clones, 75% to 90% of them seen just once; the ten biggest clones take up 2% to 3%. These receptors have no known antigen. Antigen-specific CD4+ T cells were expanded (with viral peptide pools) by the ViraFEST assay ahead of sequencing. Between days 10 and 11 of culture, CD4+ T cells were separated out. The source material was CD4+ T cells from PBMCs cultured with HCoV-229E spike peptides, sampled before COVID-19 vaccination. Every receptor here comes from a human donor who received a COVID-19 vaccine.

The chain joins TRBV12-5 to TRBJ1-2; unclear D gene. Germline CDR1 is LGHNT and CDR2 is FRNRAP. Trimming removed 0 bases from V and 5 bases from J, with 13 bases in between. This CDR3 has 15 amino acids. In DNA, the CDR3 is TGTGCTAGTGGTTTGGTACGGATCCGATCGTATGGCTACACCTTC. Translation: CASGLVRIRSYGYTF.

The chain is built from TRBV3-1 (or the pseudogene TRBV3-2) and TRBJ1-2, with TRBD1 as a possible D gene (5 bases). CDR3 length equals 13 residues. The V end lost 3 bases, the J end lost 4 bases, and 9 bases lay between the germline ends. From germline, CDR1 is LGHDT and CDR2 YNNKEL (reference sequence). CDR3 sequence (DNA): TGTGCCAGCAGCCAGGGGGGTGGCTATGGCTACACCTTC. It codes for CASSQGGGYGYTF.

In DNA form, the CDR3 reads TGTGCCAGCAGCCCACCCGGAGGCGGGGGGAACAATGAGCAGTTCTTC. This gives the protein CASSPPGGGGNNEQFF. V usage is TRBV7-3 and J usage is TRBJ2-1; 8 bases are shared with TRBD2. The CDR3 is made up of 16 amino acids. Germline lookup yields CDR1 SGHTA and CDR2 FQGTGA. The V gene end was trimmed by 5 bases and the J gene end by 5 bases; junction bases not matched to a gene: 11.

The rearrangement links TRBV7-9 to TRBJ2-7; the D gene is possibly TRBD1 (6 bases). Trimming shortened V by 2 bases and J by 1 base, and 12 bases separated the two germline ends. CDR1 is SEHNR, CDR2 FQNEAQ, per germline (reference sequence). CDR3 length: 15 amino acids. This chain's CDR3 is CASSLSGAPSYEQYV. Written as DNA, the CDR3 is TGTGCCAGCAGCTTATCAGGGGCACCATCCTACGAGCAGTACGTC.

In its sample, this clone was seen once. J is TRBJ2-4 and V is TRBV7-2, with D possibly TRBD2 on 6 matching bases. CDR1 SGHTA and CDR2 FQGNSA come from the germline V gene. V was shortened by 5 bases and J by 2 bases, with 16 bases between the two germline ends. The CDR3 has 16 residues. CDR3: CASSQTGGRTKNIQYF. The CDR3 nucleotides read TGTGCCAGCAGCCAAACCGGGGGAAGGACCAAAAACATTCAGTACTTC.